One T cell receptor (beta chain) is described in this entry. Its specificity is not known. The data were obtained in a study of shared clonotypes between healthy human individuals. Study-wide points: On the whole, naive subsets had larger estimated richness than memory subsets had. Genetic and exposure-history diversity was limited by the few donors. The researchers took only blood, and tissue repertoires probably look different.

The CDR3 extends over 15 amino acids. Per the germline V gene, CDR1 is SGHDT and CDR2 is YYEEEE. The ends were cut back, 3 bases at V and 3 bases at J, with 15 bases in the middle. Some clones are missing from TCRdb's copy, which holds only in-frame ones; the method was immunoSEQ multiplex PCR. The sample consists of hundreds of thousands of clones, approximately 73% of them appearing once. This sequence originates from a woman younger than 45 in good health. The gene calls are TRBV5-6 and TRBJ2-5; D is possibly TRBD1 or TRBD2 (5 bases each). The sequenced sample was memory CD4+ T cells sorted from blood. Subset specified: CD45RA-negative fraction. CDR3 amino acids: CASSSPTGTKETQYF. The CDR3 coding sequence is TGTGCCAGCAGCTCACCGACCGGGACCAAAGAGACCCAGTACTTC. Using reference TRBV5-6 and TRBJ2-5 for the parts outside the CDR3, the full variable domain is DAGVTQSPTHLIKTRGQQVTLRCSPKSGHDTVSWYQQALGQGPQFIFQYYEEEERQRGNFPDRFSGHQFPNYSSELNVNALLLGDSALYLCASSSPTGTKETQYFGPGTRLLVL.